This T cell receptor beta chain is drawn from a study of shared clonotypes between healthy human individuals. Trimming at V came to 4 bases and at J to 4 bases, leaving 15 bases not matched to a gene. Germline V gives CDR1 SGHTA, CDR2 FQGTGA. The CDR3 is 18 residues long. As defined, naive CD8 cells were CD45RO-negative and positively selected for CCR7, with terminally differentiated effector memory CD45RA+ cells excluded. Several immunoSEQ 96-well plates shared each subset's DNA, each plate a replicate. TCRdb's table, derived via immunoSEQ multiplex PCR, lists solely in-frame clones and lacks some. The sample holds 650,000 to 800,000 clones, about 92% seen once. This clone has only one observation. The target antigen is unknown. The study, taken as a whole, reports: Since donors were few, the genetic and exposure-history diversity represented was limited.

The chain links TRBV7-3 to TRBJ2-3; TRBD1 matches at 9 bases. This sequence was found in a man aged 25 to 40 in good health. Material for sequencing was naive CD8+ T cells sorted from blood. The CDR3 bases are TGTGCCAGCAGCTCCAGTTCGACAGGGGGTAATAGGGCAGATACGCAGTATTTT. Residues: CASSSSSTGGNRADTQYF.